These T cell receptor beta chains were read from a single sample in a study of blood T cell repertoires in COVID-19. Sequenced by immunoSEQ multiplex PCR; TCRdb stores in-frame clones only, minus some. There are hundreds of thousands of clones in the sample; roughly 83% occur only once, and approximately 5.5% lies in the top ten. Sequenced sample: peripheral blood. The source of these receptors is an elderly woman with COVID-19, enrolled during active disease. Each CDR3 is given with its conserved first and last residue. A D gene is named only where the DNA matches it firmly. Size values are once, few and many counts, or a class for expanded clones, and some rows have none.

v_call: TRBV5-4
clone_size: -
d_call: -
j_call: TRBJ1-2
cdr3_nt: TGTGCCAGCAGCTTGCGGGGGGGCGGATTCGGTGGCTACACCTTC
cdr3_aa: CASSLRGGGFGGYTF

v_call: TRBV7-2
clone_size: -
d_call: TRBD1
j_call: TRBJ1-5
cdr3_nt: TGTGCCAGCAGCCTGGGACAGGGTGCCCATAGCAATCAGCCCCAGCATTTT
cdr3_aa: CASSLGQGAHSNQPQHF

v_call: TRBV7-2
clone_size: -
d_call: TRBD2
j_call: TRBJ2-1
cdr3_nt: TGTGCCAGCAGGGTAGCGGGGGGATTCAATGAGCAGTTCTTC
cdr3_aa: CASRVAGGFNEQFF

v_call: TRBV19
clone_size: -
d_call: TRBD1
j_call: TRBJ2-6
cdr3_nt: TGTGCCAGTAGCCCCGGGACAGGCGCGTCTGGGGCCAACGTCCTGACTTTC
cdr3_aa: CASSPGTGASGANVLTF

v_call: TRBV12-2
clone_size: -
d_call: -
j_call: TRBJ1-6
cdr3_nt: TGTGCAAGTCGCTTAGAAAAGGAGGGAAGGAATTTTAATTCACCCCTCCACTTT
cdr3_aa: CASRLEKEGRNFNSPLHF

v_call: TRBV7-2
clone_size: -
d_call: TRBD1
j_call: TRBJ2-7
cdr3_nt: TGTGCCAGCAGCTTTGGCCGGACAGGGGGAAACGAGCAGTACTTC
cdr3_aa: CASSFGRTGGNEQYF

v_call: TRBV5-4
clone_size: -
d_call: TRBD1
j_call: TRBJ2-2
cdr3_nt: TGTGCCAGCAGCCGCTACCAGGGACAGGGGATAACCGGGGAGCTGTTTTTT
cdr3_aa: CASSRYQGQGITGELFF

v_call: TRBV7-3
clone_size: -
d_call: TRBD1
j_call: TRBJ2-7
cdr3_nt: TGTGCCAGCAGCTTTGGGACAGGGTCTGGGCAGTACTTC
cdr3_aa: CASSFGTGSGQYF

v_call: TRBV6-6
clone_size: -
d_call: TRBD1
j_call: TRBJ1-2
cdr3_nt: TGTGCCAGCAGCCGCGGACAGGGGTCAGGCTACACCTTC
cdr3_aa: CASSRGQGSGYTF

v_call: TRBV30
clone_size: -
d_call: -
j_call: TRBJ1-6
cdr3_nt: TGTGCCTGGAGGATCATTGGGGCGCCTAATTCACCCCTCCACTTT
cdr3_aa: CAWRIIGAPNSPLHF

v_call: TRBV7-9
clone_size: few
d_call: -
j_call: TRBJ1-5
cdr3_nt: TGTGCCAGCAGCCACTCGGGACGGGAGAAGGAGCCCCAGCATTTT
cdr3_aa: CASSHSGREKEPQHF

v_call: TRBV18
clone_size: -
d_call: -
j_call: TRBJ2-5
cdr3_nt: TGTGCCAGCTCACCCCCAGGACTTACACAAGAGACCCAGTACTTC
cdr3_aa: CASSPPGLTQETQYF

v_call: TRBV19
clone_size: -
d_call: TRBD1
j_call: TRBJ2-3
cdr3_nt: TGTGCCAGTAGACAGGGGGCGCTCACAGATACGCAGTATTTT
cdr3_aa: CASRQGALTDTQYF

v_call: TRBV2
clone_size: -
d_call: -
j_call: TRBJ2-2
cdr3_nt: TGTGCCAGCACCGGGGACACCAACACCGGGGAGCTGTTTTTT
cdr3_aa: CASTGDTNTGELFF

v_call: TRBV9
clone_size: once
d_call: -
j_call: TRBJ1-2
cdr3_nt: TGTGCCAGCAGCTACCTGGGGGGCTATGGCTACACCTTC
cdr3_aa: CASSYLGGYGYTF

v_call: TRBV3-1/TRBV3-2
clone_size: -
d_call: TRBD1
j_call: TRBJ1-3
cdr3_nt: TGTGCCAGCAGCCAAGGGGGACAGCACTCTGGAAACACCATATATTTT
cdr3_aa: CASSQGGQHSGNTIYF

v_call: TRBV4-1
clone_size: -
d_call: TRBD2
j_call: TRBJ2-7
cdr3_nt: TGCGCCAGCAGCCAAGAATCGGGGGGTCGCTACGAGCAGTACTTC
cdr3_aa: CASSQESGGRYEQYF

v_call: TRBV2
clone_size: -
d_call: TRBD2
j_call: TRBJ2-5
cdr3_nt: TGTGCCAGCAGTTCCCAAAGCGGGGCCGTCCAAGAGACCCAGTACTTC
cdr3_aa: CASSSQSGAVQETQYF

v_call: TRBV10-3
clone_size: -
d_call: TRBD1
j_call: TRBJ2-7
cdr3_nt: TGTGCCATCAGCGAATCCGGGACAGGGCCTTACGAGCAGTACTTC
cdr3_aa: CAISESGTGPYEQYF

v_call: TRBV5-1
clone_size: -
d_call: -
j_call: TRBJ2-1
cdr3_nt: TGCGCCAGCAGCTTGGTACCGGGGTCCTACAATGAGCAGTTCTTC
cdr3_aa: CASSLVPGSYNEQFF

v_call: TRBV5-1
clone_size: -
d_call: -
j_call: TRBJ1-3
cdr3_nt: TGCGCCAGCAGCTTGGGTGGGCCTGGAAACACCATATATTTT
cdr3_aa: CASSLGGPGNTIYF

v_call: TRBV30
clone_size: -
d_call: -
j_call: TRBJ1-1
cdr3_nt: TGTGCCTGGTGTAGTGCTGGCGGCACTGAAGCTTTCTTT
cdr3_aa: CAWCSAGGTEAFF

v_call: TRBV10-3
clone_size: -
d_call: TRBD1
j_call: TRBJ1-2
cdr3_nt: TGTGCCATCAGTGACGACAGGGGGCATGGCTACACCTTC
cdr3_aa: CAISDDRGHGYTF

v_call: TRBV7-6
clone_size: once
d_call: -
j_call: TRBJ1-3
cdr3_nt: TGTGCCAGCAGCTTGGGAGGGTCCGGGTCTGGAAACACCATATATTTT
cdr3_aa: CASSLGGSGSGNTIYF

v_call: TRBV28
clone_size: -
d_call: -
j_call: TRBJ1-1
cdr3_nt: TGTGCCAGCAGTTTAGGCCTTGCAGGGTTTAAGAGAGAATTCTTT
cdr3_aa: CASSLGLAGFKREFF

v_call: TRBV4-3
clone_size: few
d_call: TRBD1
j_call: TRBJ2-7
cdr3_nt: TGCGCCAGCAGCCAAGAGGGGGACAGGTCCCACGAGCAGTACTTC
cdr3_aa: CASSQEGDRSHEQYF

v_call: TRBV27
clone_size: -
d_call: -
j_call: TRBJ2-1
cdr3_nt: TGTGCCAGCACACATTCCTCGCGGGGCCAATTTAGTGAGCAGTTCTTC
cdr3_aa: CASTHSSRGQFSEQFF

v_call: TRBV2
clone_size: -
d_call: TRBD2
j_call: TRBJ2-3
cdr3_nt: TGTGCCAGCAGTCCAGAGCGGGGGCAAACCACAGATACGCAGTATTTT
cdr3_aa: CASSPERGQTTDTQYF

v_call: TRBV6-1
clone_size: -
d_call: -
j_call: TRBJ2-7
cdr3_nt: TGTGCCAGCAGTGAGAACAGGGTATACGAGCAGTACTTC
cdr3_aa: CASSENRVYEQYF

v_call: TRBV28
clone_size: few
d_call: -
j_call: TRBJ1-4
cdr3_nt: TGTGCCAGCAGCCCCCCCGGGGAGGGCCTCAAAAAACTGTTTTTT
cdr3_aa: CASSPPGEGLKKLFF

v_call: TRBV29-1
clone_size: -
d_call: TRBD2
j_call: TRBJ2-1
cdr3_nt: TGCAGCGTACTAGCGGGGGGGGGAAATGAGCAGTTCTTC
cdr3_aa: CSVLAGGGNEQFF

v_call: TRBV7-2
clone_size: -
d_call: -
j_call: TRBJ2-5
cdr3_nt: TGTGCCAGCAGCTTTTATCAGGGGGAGACCCAGTACTTC
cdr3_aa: CASSFYQGETQYF

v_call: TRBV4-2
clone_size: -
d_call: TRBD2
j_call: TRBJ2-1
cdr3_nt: TGTGCCAGCAGCCAAGATCAAGGTAGCGGGGGCCGTTCGGCGGAGCAGTTCTTC
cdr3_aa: CASSQDQGSGGRSAEQFF

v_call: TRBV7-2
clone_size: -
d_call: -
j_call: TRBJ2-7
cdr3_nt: TGTGCCAGCAGCTCTTCTAGCAAATACGAGCAGTACTTC
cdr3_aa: CASSSSSKYEQYF

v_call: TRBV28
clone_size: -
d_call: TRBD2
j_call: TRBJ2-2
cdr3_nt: TGTGCCAGCAGCGGGACTAGCGGGCGTCCGAACACCGGGGAGCTGTTTTTT
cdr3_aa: CASSGTSGRPNTGELFF

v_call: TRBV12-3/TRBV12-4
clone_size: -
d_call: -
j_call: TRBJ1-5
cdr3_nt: TGTGCCATCTCGTGGGACAACGGTCAGCCCCAGCATTTT
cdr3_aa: CAISWDNGQPQHF

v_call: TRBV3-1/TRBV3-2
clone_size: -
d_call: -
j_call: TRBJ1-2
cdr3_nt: TGTGCCAGCAGCCGGGGACAAGCTAACTATGGCTACACCTTC
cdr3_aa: CASSRGQANYGYTF

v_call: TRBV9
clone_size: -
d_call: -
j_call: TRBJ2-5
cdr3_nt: TGTGCCAGCAGCGCTACTAGGGTGGTTGAGACCCAGTACTTC
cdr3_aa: CASSATRVVETQYF

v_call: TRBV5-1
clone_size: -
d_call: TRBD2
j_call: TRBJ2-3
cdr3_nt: TGCGCCAGCAGCTCGACTAGCGGGAAAACAGATACGCAGTATTTT
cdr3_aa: CASSSTSGKTDTQYF

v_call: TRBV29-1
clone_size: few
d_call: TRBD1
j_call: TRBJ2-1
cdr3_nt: TGCAGCGCCAGACAGGGTGGAAGATCCTACAATGAGCAGTTCTTC
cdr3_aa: CSARQGGRSYNEQFF

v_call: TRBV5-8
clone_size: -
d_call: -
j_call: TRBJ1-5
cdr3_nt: TGTGCCAGCAGTCTAGGGGGTCAGGTCAATCAGCCCCAGCATTTT
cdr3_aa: CASSLGGQVNQPQHF

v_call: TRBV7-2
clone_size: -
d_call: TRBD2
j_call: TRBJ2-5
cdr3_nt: TGTGCCAGCAGCCCCGGACTAGCGGGGCGGGTGGGGGGGACCCAGTACTTC
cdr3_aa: CASSPGLAGRVGGTQYF

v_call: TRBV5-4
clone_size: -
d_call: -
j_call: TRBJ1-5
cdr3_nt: TGTGCCAGCAGCTTGACGCAGGGTGGGCGCAATCAGCCCCAGCATTTT
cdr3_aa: CASSLTQGGRNQPQHF

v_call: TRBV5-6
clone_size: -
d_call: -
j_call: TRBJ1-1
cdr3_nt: TGTGCCAGCACCGAGACCCTTAGGGGTTACACTGAAGCTTTCTTT
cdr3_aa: CASTETLRGYTEAFF

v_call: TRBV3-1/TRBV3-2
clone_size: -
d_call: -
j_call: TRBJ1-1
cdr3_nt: TGTGCCAGCAGCCATCCCAACACAGGGTTTAGACGGATGAACACTGAAGCTTTCTTT
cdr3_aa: CASSHPNTGFRRMNTEAFF

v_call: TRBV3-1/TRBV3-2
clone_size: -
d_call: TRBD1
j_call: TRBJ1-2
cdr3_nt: TGTGCCAGCAGCCAAGGAACCGGGACAGGCAGTGGGGGCTACACCTTC
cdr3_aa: CASSQGTGTGSGGYTF